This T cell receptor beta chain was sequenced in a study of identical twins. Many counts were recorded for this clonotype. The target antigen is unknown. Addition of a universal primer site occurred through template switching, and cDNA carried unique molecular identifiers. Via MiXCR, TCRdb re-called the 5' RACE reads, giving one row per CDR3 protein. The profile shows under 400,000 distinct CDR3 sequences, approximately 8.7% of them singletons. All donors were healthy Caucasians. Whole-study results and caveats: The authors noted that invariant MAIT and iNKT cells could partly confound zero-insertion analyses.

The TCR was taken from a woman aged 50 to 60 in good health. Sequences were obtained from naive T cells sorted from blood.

CDR3: CSVSGTGNTGELFF. DNA for the CDR3: TGCAGCGTCTCCGGGACAGGGAACACCGGGGAGCTGTTTTTT. The rearrangement joins TRBV29-1 to TRBJ2-2; the match to TRBD1 covers 8 bases. The CDR3 covers 14 residues. The trim removed 6 bases at V and 1 base at J, leaving 4 bases unmatched. CDR1 is SQVTM and CDR2 is ANQGSEA in the germline V gene.